This is a list of T cell receptor beta chains from one sample in a study of blood T cell repertoires in COVID-19. This table comes from immunoSEQ multiplex PCR, and its TCRdb copy is limited to in-frame clones, with some not included. The sample includes more than 350,000 clones, more than 70% seen only once; the top ten take about 1.5%. Sequencing input: PBMCs or T cells enriched from blood (not recorded which). The receptors come from a woman between 18 and 29 years old who had been exposed to COVID-19. Both conserved end residues are part of each CDR3. The D gene is left open where the match is weak. Only some rows state a clone size, as once, few, many or a class for expanded clones.

>once|TRBV5-4|.|TRBJ2-1
TGTGCCAGCAGCGCGGGACTTTCGCAGTTCTTC
CASSAGLSQFF
>once|TRBV12-3/TRBV12-4|.|TRBJ2-7
TGTGCCAGCAGCCGTGTATCGGTACGGCAGTACTTC
CASSRVSVRQYF
>.|TRBV5-4|TRBD2|TRBJ2-2
TGTGCCAGCAGCCTGGGGACCGGGACTAGCGGGTTGGTGCTGTTTTTT
CASSLGTGTSGLVLFF
>.|TRBV7-2|TRBD2|TRBJ2-5
TGTGCCAGCAGCTTAAATAGCGGGGGGGGCCAAGAGACCCAGTACTTC
CASSLNSGGGQETQYF
>.|TRBV28|.|TRBJ2-7
TGTGCCATCGGGGAAAAGGTTTACGAGCAGTACTTC
CAIGEKVYEQYF
>.|TRBV14|.|TRBJ1-6
TGTGCCAGCAGCCCCCGTCTTAATTCACCCCTCCACTTT
CASSPRLNSPLHF
>many|TRBV4-1|TRBD1|TRBJ1-2
TGCGCCAGCAGCCAAGATCAGGCAGGGGGCTTAGGCTATGGCTACACCTTC
CASSQDQAGGLGYGYTF
>.|TRBV5-6|TRBD2|TRBJ2-1
TGTGCCAGCAGCTCTCGGACTAGACAAGCCAATGAGCAGTTCTTC
CASSSRTRQANEQFF
>.|TRBV6-5|TRBD1|TRBJ1-4
TGTGCCAGCAGCCTAATACAGGGGGGTAATGAAAAACTGTTTTTT
CASSLIQGGNEKLFF
>once|TRBV6-1|.|TRBJ1-2
TGTGCCAGCAGTGAAGCGATAACAGGGTCTAACTATGGCTACACCTTC
CASSEAITGSNYGYTF
>.|TRBV6-5|.|TRBJ1-1
TGTGCCAGCGGGGTAGACAGGAACACTGAAGCTTTCTTT
CASGVDRNTEAFF
>.|TRBV19|TRBD1|TRBJ2-7
TGTGCCAGTAGTATGAGGTCAACAGGGGGGCACGAGCAGTACTTC
CASSMRSTGGHEQYF
>.|TRBV6-5|.|TRBJ2-7
TGTGCCAGCCTAGGAGCGGAGAGCTCCTACGAGCAGTACTTC
CASLGAESSYEQYF
>.|TRBV25-1|TRBD1|TRBJ2-1
TGTGCCAGCAGTGAATCACAGGGGACGCGCGGCAATGAGCAGTTCTTC
CASSESQGTRGNEQFF